These 7 T cell receptor beta chains originate from one sample sequenced in a study of T-cell reconstitution after alpha-beta-depleted transplantation in children. Unique molecular identifiers tagged the TCRbeta library. TCRdb used MiXCR to reprocess the PCR reads, holding one entry per CDR3 protein. The repertoire holds 780,000 or so distinct CDR3 sequences, with roughly 15% as singletons. Sequences were derived from PBMCs, mostly from graft donor cells, sampled 360 days after TCRalphabeta/CD19-depleted stem cell transplant. Receptors were obtained from a male patient aged 5 to 17 who had a stem cell transplant for acute lymphoblastic leukemia, so the T cells may come from the graft donor.

The rearrangement uses TRBV16 and TRBJ1-2, with D uncertain. The CDR3 is made up of 12 amino acids. Trimming removed 3 bases from V and 7 bases from J, with 9 bases in between. Germline V gene data show CDR1 as KGHSY and CDR2 as FQNENV. CDR3 bases: TGTGCCAGCAGCCAGTCCCTTCGTGGCTACACCTTC. Amino acid sequence: CASSQSLRGYTF.

The CDR3 coding sequence is TGTGCCGTCGTAAACGGGAGGGGCAATGAGCAGTTCTTC. Its protein product is CAVVNGRGNEQFF. The V and J genes are TRBV6-1 and TRBJ2-1, with 8 bases that match TRBD2. From germline, CDR1 is MNHNS and CDR2 SASEGT. The CDR3 loop spans 13 amino acids. V gave up 11 bases and J gave up 6 bases; unmatched junction bases: 9.

This clonotype was seen many times. The chain links TRBV7-2 to TRBJ2-1; 14 nucleotides agree with TRBD2. Germline V gene sequence: CDR1 SGHTA, CDR2 FQGNSA. The CDR3 has 15 residues. V shed 4 bases, J shed 9 bases, and the junction held 5 bases outside the gene matches. The CDR3 loop is CASSSTSGRGSEQFF. In nucleotides, the CDR3 is TGTGCCAGCAGCTCGACTAGCGGGAGGGGGAGTGAGCAGTTCTTC.

This clonotype was counted a few times. This chain links TRBV29-1 with TRBJ2-2; D is unresolved. Looked up from germline, CDR1 is SQVTM and CDR2 is ANQGSEA. The CDR3 is made up of 13 amino acids. Trimming stripped 7 bases from V and 0 bases from J, with 9 bases between. DNA of the CDR3: TGCAGCGCGGGCAGCTCGAACACCGGGGAGCTGTTTTTT. It is translated as CSAGSSNTGELFF.

The chain couples TRBV24-1 to TRBJ2-5; TRBD1 might be the D (6 bases). V dropped 4 bases and J dropped 5 bases, with 25 bases sitting between them. The CDR3 contains 18 residues. In germline, CDR1 is KGHDR, CDR2 SFDVKD. The DNA of the CDR3 is TGTGCCACCAGTGAAAGGGGACAAGACTTAGTGGTAGCTGAGACCCAGTACTTC. It is translated as CATSERGQDLVVAETQYF.

The rearrangement links TRBV7-9 to TRBJ2-2; TRBD1 or TRBD2 may be the D gene (5 bases each). This CDR3 contains 15 residues. In germline, CDR1 is SEHNR, CDR2 FQNEAQ (reference sequence). The germline V and J ends were trimmed by 1 base and 4 bases, with 10 bases remaining between them. The CDR3 protein is CASSLVRDPTGELFF. In nucleotides, the CDR3 is TGTGCCAGCAGCTTAGTTCGGGACCCCACCGGGGAGCTGTTTTTT.

This clonotype was detected only a few times. V is TRBV12-3 or TRBV12-4 and J is TRBJ2-1, with D maybe TRBD1 (5 bases). V was clipped by 3 bases and J by 0 bases, with 27 bases between them. This CDR3 has 21 amino acids. The CDR3 nucleotides are TGTGCCAGCAGTTTTCGTTTGGTTCCCAGGGTTTACTCTGGCTCCTACAATGAGCAGTTCTTC. It is translated as CASSFRLVPRVYSGSYNEQFF.